The text below deals with one T cell receptor beta chain. How the authors handled the data: Nucleated cell counts were estimated from reference gene primer amplification. Generated by immunoSEQ multiplex PCR, the TCRdb table keeps only in-frame clones and is missing some. The V and J calls and the clone size are those of that table, but D and trimming were determined from the DNA. Counted here are around 200,000 clones, under 90% occurring once; the ten biggest clones make up roughly 2.6%. This record comes from a study of blood T cell repertoires in COVID-19. For the study at large: Researchers got acute and convalescent COVID-19 samples from the United States, Italy and Spain. PBMCs, B-cell-depleted T cells, or T cells provided the cDNA or gDNA that made up the material.

The CDR3 loop spans 11 amino acids. V lost 6 bases and J 5 bases, leaving 6 bases between the germline ends. Looked up from germline, CDR1 is SNHLY and CDR2 is FYNNEI. The chain links TRBV2 to TRBJ2-3; D not certain. The clonotype comes from a woman aged 40 to 55 with active or convalescent COVID-19. The specimen sequenced was peripheral blood. The CDR3 bases are TGTGCCAGCAGGGTCGGAGATACGCAGTATTTT. As protein: CASRVGDTQYF. The full variable domain, in which reference TRBV2 and TRBJ2-3 provide the parts outside the CDR3, is EPEVTQTPSHQVTQMGQEVILRCVPISNHLYFYWYRQILGQKVEFLVSFYNNEISEKSEIFDDQFSVERPDGSNFTLKIRSTKLEDSAMYFCASRVGDTQYFGPGTRLTVL.